Listed below are T cell receptor beta chains from one sample, sequenced in a study of CD8 T cells in Susac syndrome. TCRdb re-analysed the immunoSEQ multiplex PCR reads in MiXCR, keeping a single row per CDR3 protein. This sample carries hundreds of thousands of distinct CDR3 sequences, about 94% of them seen once, and the ten largest clones take under 0.2%. The sample consisted of CD4+ T cells from PBMCs. The receptors stem from a human donor with Susac syndrome. CDR3s include the opening cysteine and the closing phenylalanine or tryptophan. D genes are given only for firm matches. Expanded clones get a size class; other rows say once, few or many, or leave the size out.

v_gene,d_gene,j_gene,abundance,CDR3nt,CDR3aa
TRBV20-1,TRBD2,TRBJ2-5,-,TGCAGTGCTAGCGCGGGGGGCATCCAAGAGACCCAGTACTTC,CSASAGGIQETQYF
TRBV4-3,-,TRBJ1-5,-,TGCGCCAGCAGCCAAGGAGCGGGGTTGGGGGGAAATCAGCCCCAGCATTTT,CASSQGAGLGGNQPQHF
TRBV5-6,-,TRBJ1-6,-,TGTGCCAGCAGCTTGGCCGGGACCGGAGATTCACCCCTCCACTTT,CASSLAGTGDSPLHF
TRBV5-1,-,TRBJ1-1,-,TGCGCCAGCAGCTCCTTAGCCAGGGTTGGCACTGAAGCTTTCTTT,CASSSLARVGTEAFF
TRBV6-5,TRBD1,TRBJ1-1,once,TGTGCCAGCAGTAGAACAGGGGGCAAAGCTTTCTTT,CASSRTGGKAFF
TRBV12-3/TRBV12-4,-,TRBJ1-6,-,TGTGCCAGCAGTTTTGAGGCTTCACCCCTCCACTTT,CASSFEASPLHF
TRBV20-1,TRBD1,TRBJ1-1,-,TGCAGTGCCCCGACAGGGCCCAACACTGAAGCTTTCTTT,CSAPTGPNTEAFF
TRBV29-1,TRBD1,TRBJ1-3,-,TGCAGCGTTCGACGACGGGACAGTTGGGACACCATATATTTT,CSVRRRDSWDTIYF
TRBV7-2,-,TRBJ2-6,few,TGTGCCAGCAGCTTATCGTCTGGCTCTGGGGCCAACGTCCTGACTTTC,CASSLSSGSGANVLTF
TRBV11-2,-,TRBJ1-2,-,TGTGCCAGCACCGTTGGGGCCTATGGCTACACCTTC,CASTVGAYGYTF
TRBV10-3,-,TRBJ1-2,-,TGTGCCATCAGTAAGGGGAACTATGGCTACACCTTC,CAISKGNYGYTF
TRBV11-1,-,TRBJ1-1,-,TGTGCCAGCAGCCCCGAGGGAAATATGAACACTGAAGCTTTCTTT,CASSPEGNMNTEAFF
TRBV5-4,-,TRBJ2-7,-,TGTGCCAGCAGCTTGGAGCAGGCCTGGGAGGACGAGCAGTACTTC,CASSLEQAWEDEQYF
TRBV2,-,TRBJ1-1,-,TGTGCCAGCACCGACAGCTACACTGAAGCTTTCTTT,CASTDSYTEAFF
TRBV20-1,-,TRBJ2-5,-,TGCAGTGCTAGCTCAGGGTATCAAGAGACCCAGTACTTC,CSASSGYQETQYF
TRBV25-1,TRBD1,TRBJ2-1,-,TGTGCCGTACGGACAGGGGACAATGAGCAGTTCTTC,CAVRTGDNEQFF
TRBV5-4,TRBD1,TRBJ1-1,-,TGTGCCAGCAGCCAAGGGGGCCTGGGTGAGATGAACACTGAAGCTTTCTTT,CASSQGGLGEMNTEAFF
TRBV5-1,TRBD1,TRBJ1-1,-,TGCGCCAGCAGCGGACAGGGTGTGAACACTGAAGCTTTCTTT,CASSGQGVNTEAFF
TRBV9,-,TRBJ1-1,-,TGTGCCAGCAGCGCCTTGGGGTCGAACACTGAAGCTTTCTTT,CASSALGSNTEAFF
TRBV6-1,-,TRBJ2-1,once,TGTGCCAGCATTCGGGACGGGTGGAACAATGAGCAGTTCTTC,CASIRDGWNNEQFF
TRBV9,-,TRBJ2-2,-,TGTGCCAGCAGCCTTCGTTCTAGCGTTAACACCGGGGAGCTGTTTTTT,CASSLRSSVNTGELFF
TRBV7-2,TRBD2,TRBJ2-1,-,TGTGCCAGCAGCTTACTCTTTGGCGGGGGGGCGGGCAATGAGCAGTTCTTC,CASSLLFGGGAGNEQFF
TRBV30,-,TRBJ1-2,-,TGTGCCTGGAGTGTACAAGGGGCTCAGGACTATGGCTACACCTTC,CAWSVQGAQDYGYTF
TRBV18,TRBD1,TRBJ2-7,-,TGTGCCAGCTCACCCGGACAGGGAGCCTACGAGCAGTACTTC,CASSPGQGAYEQYF
TRBV20-1,TRBD2,TRBJ2-5,-,TGCAGTGCTAGCGGCACTAGCGGGGCCCAGGGCCGTTCGACCCAGTACTTC,CSASGTSGAQGRSTQYF
TRBV9,TRBD1,TRBJ2-6,-,TGTGCCAGCAGTGCCGACAGGGTTCTCTCTGGGGCCAACGTCCTGACTTTC,CASSADRVLSGANVLTF
TRBV5-6,TRBD1,TRBJ1-5,-,TGTGCCAGCAGCTCGACCGGACAGGGCGGGTGGCAGCCCCAGCATTTT,CASSSTGQGGWQPQHF
TRBV20-1,-,TRBJ2-1,once,TGCAGTGCTAGACGGGACGAAGTACGCAATGAGCAGTTCTTC,CSARRDEVRNEQFF
TRBV9,TRBD2,TRBJ2-7,-,TGTGCCAGCAGCCCCCACGTGTCTAGCGGGGCTTACGAGCAGTACTTC,CASSPHVSSGAYEQYF
TRBV6-5,-,TRBJ1-2,-,TGTGCCAGCAGAACAGGGCCCACTAACTATGGCTACACCTTC,CASRTGPTNYGYTF
TRBV30,TRBD1,TRBJ1-2,-,TGTGCCTGGAGTGCACCCTTCGGGACAGGGGTTGGCTACACCTTC,CAWSAPFGTGVGYTF
TRBV19,TRBD2,TRBJ2-1,-,TGTGCCAGTAGTAGACTAGCGGGGGCCTCCTACAATGAGCAGTTCTTC,CASSRLAGASYNEQFF
TRBV9,TRBD1,TRBJ2-7,-,TGTGCCAGCAGCGTAGATCTCGGAGGAGGACAGGGCCACGAGCAGTACTTC,CASSVDLGGGQGHEQYF
TRBV25-1,TRBD2,TRBJ2-3,-,TGTGCCAGCGGCACCCTAGCGGGCGCAGATACGCAGTATTTT,CASGTLAGADTQYF
TRBV20-1,TRBD1,TRBJ1-2,-,TGCAGTGCTCCCCAGGGGGGCTATGGCTACACCTTC,CSAPQGGYGYTF
TRBV12-3/TRBV12-4,TRBD1,TRBJ1-2,-,TGTGCCAGCAGTTTGAACAGGGGGAATGGCTACACCTTC,CASSLNRGNGYTF
TRBV7-8,-,TRBJ1-6,-,TGTGCCAGCAGCTGGGGAGGGGATGGTAATTCACCCCTCCACTTT,CASSWGGDGNSPLHF
TRBV4-1,TRBD1,TRBJ1-2,-,TGCGCCAGCAGCCAAGATGGTGACAGGGTCGCTCCGGACTATGGCTACACCTTC,CASSQDGDRVAPDYGYTF
TRBV29-1,TRBD1,TRBJ1-2,-,TGCAGCGTTGAGGGGACAGGTGGGGGTGACGGCTACACCTTC,CSVEGTGGGDGYTF
TRBV20-1,TRBD2,TRBJ2-3,few,TGCAGTGCTAGGTTAGCGGGGGTCGATACGCAGTATTTT,CSARLAGVDTQYF
TRBV5-4,-,TRBJ1-2,-,TGTGCCAGCAGCATCGACAGAGATTTAGGAGGCTACACCTTC,CASSIDRDLGGYTF
TRBV20-1,TRBD2,TRBJ2-5,-,TGCAGTGCTAGAGATACTAGCGGGGGGGCTCGTCAAGAGACCCAGTACTTC,CSARDTSGGARQETQYF
TRBV6-5,-,TRBJ2-1,-,TGTGCCAGCAGTTACCAGGGTGAAACAAGGGGCAATGAGCAGTTCTTC,CASSYQGETRGNEQFF
TRBV7-2,TRBD2,TRBJ2-3,-,TGTGCCAGCAGCTTAGTGACTAGCGGGGGAGCTAGCACAGATACGCAGTATTTT,CASSLVTSGGASTDTQYF
TRBV28,-,TRBJ2-7,-,TGTGCCAGCAGTTTTGCGGGCAGGGATAGCTACGAGCAGTACTTC,CASSFAGRDSYEQYF
TRBV12-3/TRBV12-4,-,TRBJ1-2,-,TGTGCCAGCAGTTTAGAGTTTCGGGGCCGCTACACCTTC,CASSLEFRGRYTF
TRBV19,-,TRBJ2-6,-,TGTGCCAGTAGTGACGGTTGGGGCTCTGGGGCCAACGTCCTGACTTTC,CASSDGWGSGANVLTF
TRBV3-1,TRBD1,TRBJ1-5,-,TGTGCCAGCAGCCAAGGGGCAGGGGGTAGCAATCAGCCCCAGCATTTT,CASSQGAGGSNQPQHF